This section outlines one T cell receptor beta chain sequence together with its context. Recovery meant two consecutive negative NP/OP PCR tests, professional clearance, or resolved symptoms. This record comes from a study of blood T cell repertoires in COVID-19. Study-wide context: The samples span acute and convalescent COVID-19 from the United States, Italy and Spain. In each case, the material was cDNA or gDNA derived from T cells, B-cell-depleted T cells, or PBMCs.

In the original workflow: Scientists estimated how many nucleated cells there were by amplifying reference gene primers. The repertoire was sequenced with immunoSEQ multiplex PCR; TCRdb's copy has only in-frame clones and lacks some. V and J calls plus clone size are reproduced from that table; the DNA served to infer D and trimming. The table shows some 300,000 clones, with just under 90% occurring only once. The sequence was obtained from a woman aged 25 to 39 who had recovered from COVID-19. The sample consisted of PBMCs or T cells enriched from blood (not recorded which).

The DNA for the CDR3 is TGTGCTAGTGGTTCCCTACAGGGCCCTAATACGAACACCGGGGAGCTGTTTTTT. The encoded protein is CASGSLQGPNTNTGELFF. The V and J genes are TRBV12-5 and TRBJ2-2; perhaps TRBD1 as D (6 bases). Per germline, CDR1 LGHNT and CDR2 FRNRAP. The ends were cut back, 4 bases at V and 0 bases at J, with 18 bases in the middle. CDR3 length: 18 amino acids.